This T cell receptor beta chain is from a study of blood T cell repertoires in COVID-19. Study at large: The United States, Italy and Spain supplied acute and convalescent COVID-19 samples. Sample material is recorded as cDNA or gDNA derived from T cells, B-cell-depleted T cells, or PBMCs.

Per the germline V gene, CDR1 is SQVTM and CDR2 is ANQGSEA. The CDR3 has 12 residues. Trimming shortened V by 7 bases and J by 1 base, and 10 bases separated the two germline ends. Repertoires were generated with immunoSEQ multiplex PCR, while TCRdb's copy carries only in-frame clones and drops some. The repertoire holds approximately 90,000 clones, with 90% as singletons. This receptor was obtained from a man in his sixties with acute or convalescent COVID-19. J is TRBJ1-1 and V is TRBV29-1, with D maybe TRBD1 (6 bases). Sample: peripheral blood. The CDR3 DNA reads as TGCAGCGCCGGACAGTCGAACACTGAAGCTTTCTTT. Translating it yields CSAGQSNTEAFF.